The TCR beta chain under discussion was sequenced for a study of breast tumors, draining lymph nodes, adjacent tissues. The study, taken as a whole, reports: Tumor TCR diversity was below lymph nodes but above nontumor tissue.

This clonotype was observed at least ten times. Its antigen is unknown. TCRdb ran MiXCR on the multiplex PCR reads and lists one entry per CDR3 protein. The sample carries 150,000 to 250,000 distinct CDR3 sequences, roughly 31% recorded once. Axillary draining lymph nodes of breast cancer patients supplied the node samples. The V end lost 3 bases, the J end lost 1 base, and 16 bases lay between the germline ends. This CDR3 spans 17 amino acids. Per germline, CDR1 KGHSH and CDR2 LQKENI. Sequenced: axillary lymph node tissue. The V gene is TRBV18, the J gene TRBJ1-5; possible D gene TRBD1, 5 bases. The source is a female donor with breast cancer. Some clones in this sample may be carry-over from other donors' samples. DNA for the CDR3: TGTGCCAGCTCACCTTCGATAGTGTCAGGGAGCAATCAGCCCCAGCATTTT. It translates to CASSPSIVSGSNQPQHF.